This is a list of T cell receptor beta chains from one sample in a study of Ad26.COV2.S vaccination and SARS-CoV-2 variants. The repertoire was sequenced with immunoSEQ multiplex PCR; TCRdb's copy has only in-frame clones and lacks some. The table lists about 350,000 clones, about 88% of them singletons. The input for sequencing was peripheral blood, taken in a trial of Ad26.COV2.S vaccine versus placebo. These receptors were obtained from a person between 18 and 60 years old who received the Ad26.COV2.S COVID-19 vaccine or a placebo. CDR3s include the opening cysteine and the closing phenylalanine or tryptophan. Fields, in order: D gene, V gene, J gene, clone size, CDR3 DNA, CDR3 protein. A D gene is named only where the DNA matches it firmly. Rows give clone size only sometimes, using once, few, many, or a class for an expanded clone.

d_gene: -
v_gene: TRBV3-1/TRBV3-2
j_gene: TRBJ1-4
abundance: -
CDR3nt: TGTGCCAGCAGCCAGCCACGCCTTAAGTCAAATGAAAAACTGTTTTTT
CDR3aa: CASSQPRLKSNEKLFF

d_gene: TRBD2
v_gene: TRBV7-3
j_gene: TRBJ2-1
abundance: -
CDR3nt: TGTGCCAGCAGCCTAGCGGGAGTATCCTACAATGAGCAGTTCTTC
CDR3aa: CASSLAGVSYNEQFF

d_gene: -
v_gene: TRBV28
j_gene: TRBJ2-1
abundance: -
CDR3nt: TGTGCCAGCAACCCGGGAGCTAATGAGCAGTTCTTC
CDR3aa: CASNPGANEQFF

d_gene: -
v_gene: TRBV19
j_gene: TRBJ1-1
abundance: few
CDR3nt: TGTGCCAGTACTCCGGGGCCGGGGAACACTGAAGCTTTCTTT
CDR3aa: CASTPGPGNTEAFF

d_gene: -
v_gene: TRBV5-1
j_gene: TRBJ2-3
abundance: -
CDR3nt: TGCGCCAGCAGCCCGGGTGAAGGTACAGATACGCAGTATTTT
CDR3aa: CASSPGEGTDTQYF

d_gene: -
v_gene: TRBV5-6
j_gene: TRBJ2-7
abundance: -
CDR3nt: TGTGCCAGCAGAGGAGGGTTCGAGCAGTACTTC
CDR3aa: CASRGGFEQYF

d_gene: TRBD2
v_gene: TRBV2
j_gene: TRBJ2-4
abundance: -
CDR3nt: TGTGCCAGCAGCCATCACGGGACTAGCGGGAGGAACATTCAGTACTTC
CDR3aa: CASSHHGTSGRNIQYF

d_gene: -
v_gene: TRBV25-1
j_gene: TRBJ2-7
abundance: -
CDR3nt: TGTGCCAGCAGTGATTACGAGCAGTACTTC
CDR3aa: CASSDYEQYF

d_gene: TRBD2
v_gene: TRBV4-2
j_gene: TRBJ2-3
abundance: -
CDR3nt: TGTGCCAGCAGCCAATCGAAAGCGGGAGGGCCGATCAGCACAGATACGCAGTATTTT
CDR3aa: CASSQSKAGGPISTDTQYF

d_gene: -
v_gene: TRBV3-1/TRBV3-2
j_gene: TRBJ1-2
abundance: -
CDR3nt: TGTGCCAGCAGCCAAGAAGTTTTCCAGGGTGGAGTACCCGACTATGGCTACACCTTC
CDR3aa: CASSQEVFQGGVPDYGYTF

d_gene: TRBD1
v_gene: TRBV11-3
j_gene: TRBJ2-6
abundance: -
CDR3nt: TGTGCCAGCAGCTCGGACAGGGGGGCTGGGGCCAACGTCCTGACTTTC
CDR3aa: CASSSDRGAGANVLTF

d_gene: TRBD1
v_gene: TRBV7-2
j_gene: TRBJ2-7
abundance: -
CDR3nt: TGTGCCAGCAGCTTGGTGGGACAGGGGTACGAGCAGTACTTC
CDR3aa: CASSLVGQGYEQYF

d_gene: -
v_gene: TRBV30
j_gene: TRBJ1-3
abundance: -
CDR3nt: TGTGCCTGGAGTACCACCACAGGGTTCGGAAACACCATATATTTT
CDR3aa: CAWSTTTGFGNTIYF

d_gene: -
v_gene: TRBV4-1
j_gene: TRBJ2-2
abundance: -
CDR3nt: TGCGCCAGCAGCCAAGAGGGGGCCGGGACCGCCGCGAACACCGGGGAGCTGTTTTTT
CDR3aa: CASSQEGAGTAANTGELFF

d_gene: -
v_gene: TRBV6-7
j_gene: TRBJ2-3
abundance: -
CDR3nt: TGTGCCAGCAGTTACTCAGAGGTGGGGGCGGGAGAGACAGATACGCAGTATTTT
CDR3aa: CASSYSEVGAGETDTQYF

d_gene: -
v_gene: TRBV7-2
j_gene: TRBJ2-7
abundance: -
CDR3nt: TGTGCCAGCAGCTTAAGGTCGGCGCCCGAGCAGTACTTC
CDR3aa: CASSLRSAPEQYF

d_gene: -
v_gene: TRBV11-2
j_gene: TRBJ1-2
abundance: -
CDR3nt: TGTGCCAGCAGCTTTGTCGCGGGTTTCGCTGATGGCTACACCTTC
CDR3aa: CASSFVAGFADGYTF